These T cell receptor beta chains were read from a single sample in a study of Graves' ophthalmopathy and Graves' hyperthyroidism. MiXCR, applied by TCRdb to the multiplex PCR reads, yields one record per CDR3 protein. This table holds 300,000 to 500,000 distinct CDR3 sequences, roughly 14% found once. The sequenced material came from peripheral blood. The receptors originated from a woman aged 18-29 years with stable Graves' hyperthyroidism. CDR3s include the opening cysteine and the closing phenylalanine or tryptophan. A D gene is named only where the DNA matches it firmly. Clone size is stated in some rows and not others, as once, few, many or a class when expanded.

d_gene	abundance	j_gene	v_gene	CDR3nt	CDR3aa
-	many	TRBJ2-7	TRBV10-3	TGTGCCATCAGTGAATTGACAGGACTAAGGAACTACGAGCAGTACTTC	CAISELTGLRNYEQYF
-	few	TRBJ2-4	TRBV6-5	TGTGCCAGCAGTTTTACTCGGGGACGGGGGATAATAGCCAAAAACATTAAGTACTTC	CASSFTRGRGIIAKNIKYF
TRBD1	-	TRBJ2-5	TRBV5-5	TGTGCCAGCAGCTTGGCCACGGGACAGGGGATAAGAGAGACCCAGTACTTC	CASSLATGQGIRETQYF
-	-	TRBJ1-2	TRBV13	TGTGCCAGCAGCTCCGACAGAAGAGGGGGCTACACCTTC	CASSSDRRGGYTF
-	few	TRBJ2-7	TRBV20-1	TGCAGTGCTACTGATCGGCGGTTTGGAGGCTACGAGCAGTACTTC	CSATDRRFGGYEQYF
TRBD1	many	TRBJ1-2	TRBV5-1	TGCGCCAGCAGCCCCCCGGACAGGGACTATGGCTACACCTTC	CASSPPDRDYGYTF
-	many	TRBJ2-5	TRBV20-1	TGCAGTGCTGCGACTAGCCAAGAGACCCAGTACTTC	CSAATSQETQYF
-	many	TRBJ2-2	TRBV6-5	TGTGCCAGCAGATTACAGGCAAACACCGGGGAGCTGTTTTTT	CASRLQANTGELFF
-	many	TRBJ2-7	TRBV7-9	TGTGCCAGCAGCTCCTCAAGATCAGCGACCTACGAGCAGTACTTC	CASSSSRSATYEQYF
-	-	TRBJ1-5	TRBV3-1	TGTGCCAGCAGCCATAAAATAACGGGGGAGACAAGGGGCAATCAGCCCCAGCATTTT	CASSHKITGETRGNQPQHF
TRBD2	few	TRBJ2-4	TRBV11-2	TGTGCCAGCAGCTTAGATACCCAGCGGGGGGACCGTGGCAAAAACATTCAGTACTTC	CASSLDTQRGDRGKNIQYF
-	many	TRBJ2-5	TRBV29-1	TGCAGCGTTGAGGGCCAGGGGAGGCAAGAGACCCAGTACTTC	CSVEGQGRQETQYF
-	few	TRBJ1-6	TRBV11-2	TGTGCCAGCAGCTTAAGGCAGGGCTCCTATAATTCACCCCTCCACTTT	CASSLRQGSYNSPLHF
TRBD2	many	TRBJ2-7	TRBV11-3	TGTGCCAGCAGCTTATCAGGACTAGCGGCACTATACGAGCAGTACTTC	CASSLSGLAALYEQYF
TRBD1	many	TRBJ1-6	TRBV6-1	TGTGCCAGCAGGGACAGGTCCCCCTATAATTCACCCCTCCACTTT	CASRDRSPYNSPLHF
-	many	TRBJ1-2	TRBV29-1	TGCAGCGTTTTGACCCGGCTGGGCTATGGCTACACCTTC	CSVLTRLGYGYTF
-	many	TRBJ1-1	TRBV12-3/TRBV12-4	TGTGCCAGCAGTTTAGGGGGAGTAGCTTTCTTT	CASSLGGVAFF
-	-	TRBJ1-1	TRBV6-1	TGTGCCAGCAGGACCCCGAGGGGAGGAACTGAAGCTTTCTTT	CASRTPRGGTEAFF
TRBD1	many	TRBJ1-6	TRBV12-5	TGTGCTAGTGGTTTGGGACAGGGACAAAATTCACCCCTCCACTTT	CASGLGQGQNSPLHF